A selection of T cell receptor beta chains follows, all from one sample in a study of human T cells and chemical hapten exposure. TCRdb fed the RACE reads into MiXCR, producing one record per CDR3 protein. The data hold under 110,000 distinct CDR3 sequences, with roughly 12% observed a single time. The sequencing used whole blood, collected in connection with sensitization to the hapten diphenylcyclopropenone (DPC). Receptors originate from a woman aged 45-59 years with alopecia areata. Some clones in this sample may be carry-over from other donors' samples. The CDR3 runs from the conserved cysteine through the conserved F or W. The D gene is left open where the match is weak. The listing skips clone size in some rows; elsewhere it reads once, few, many or a size class.

TRBV27	TRBJ2-1	-	-	TGTGCCAGCAGTTTATTTAGTTTCGATGAGCAGTTCTTC	CASSLFSFDEQFF
TRBV11-2	TRBJ2-1	many	TRBD1	TGTGCCAGCAGCTTAGGACAGGGCGGATACAATGAGCAGTTCTTC	CASSLGQGGYNEQFF
TRBV7-2	TRBJ1-6	few	-	TGTGCCAGCAGCTTAGGGTCTTTAAGCTCCTATAATTCACCCCTCCACTTT	CASSLGSLSSYNSPLHF
TRBV9	TRBJ2-2	few	TRBD2	TGTGCCAGCAGCGTAGGGCTAGCGGGAGACGGGGAGCTGTTTTTT	CASSVGLAGDGELFF
TRBV29-1	TRBJ1-2	many	TRBD1	TGCAGCGTTGATTGGGGACAGACTAATTCTAACTATGGCTACACCTTC	CSVDWGQTNSNYGYTF
TRBV5-4	TRBJ2-3	-	TRBD2	TGTGCCAGCAGCTTGGGGGACTACTCCACAGATACGCAGTATTTT	CASSLGDYSTDTQYF
TRBV6-5	TRBJ1-2	few	-	TGTGCCAGCAGTTACCGCCCCGGTTCTTCCAGCTATGGCTACACCTTC	CASSYRPGSSSYGYTF
TRBV29-1	TRBJ2-1	many	TRBD2	TGCAGCGGTGAAGGGCCCCTTAGTGCTAGCGGGAGATATGAGCAGTTCTTC	CSGEGPLSASGRYEQFF
TRBV2	TRBJ1-5	-	-	TGTGCCAGCAGTGGGGCAGGCGCCCCGTATAGCAATCAGCCCCAGCATTTT	CASSGAGAPYSNQPQHF
TRBV11-2	TRBJ2-7	many	-	TGTGCCAGCAGTTTCTCCCCGGCGACAGGCCCCTACGAGCAGTACTTC	CASSFSPATGPYEQYF
TRBV2	TRBJ1-6	few	-	TGTGCCAGCAGTGACGTCGGGGCGCCGTATAATTCACCCCTCCACTTT	CASSDVGAPYNSPLHF
TRBV18	TRBJ1-1	few	-	TGTGCCAGCTCACCACTCAAAGGGACGACAGACACTGAAGCTTTCTTT	CASSPLKGTTDTEAFF
TRBV20-1	TRBJ2-3	many	-	TGCAGTGCTAGATCCTCTGGGAGGGGGACAGATACGCAGTATTTT	CSARSSGRGTDTQYF
TRBV7-9	TRBJ1-3	few	TRBD1	TGTGCCAGCAGCTTAGGACAGGGGGTCGATGGAAACACCATATATTTT	CASSLGQGVDGNTIYF
TRBV5-1	TRBJ2-6	-	-	TGCGCCAGCAGCCCAGCCGGGGTTTCTGGGGCCAACGTCCTGACTTTC	CASSPAGVSGANVLTF
TRBV28	TRBJ2-1	many	-	TGTGCCAGCAGGCCCAGCAGGGCCAATGAGCAGTTCTTC	CASRPSRANEQFF
TRBV2	TRBJ1-6	-	-	TGTGCCAGCTTCCGGACGGTGGACTATTCACCCCTCCACTTT	CASFRTVDYSPLHF
TRBV14	TRBJ1-4	few	TRBD1	TGTGCCAGCAGCCAAGTCACAGGGGGCGTTGAAAAACTGTTTTTT	CASSQVTGGVEKLFF
TRBV6-6	TRBJ2-7	-	TRBD2	TGTGCCAGCAGTCCCAAGGAGCGGGGGTTCCAACCCTACGAGCAGTACTTC	CASSPKERGFQPYEQYF
TRBV24-1	TRBJ1-2	-	-	TGTGCCACCAGTGATTTTCGTCATGGCTACACCTTC	CATSDFRHGYTF
TRBV24-1	TRBJ2-1	many	-	TGTGCCACCAGTGATTTCTATGGGATGAATGAGCAGTTCTTC	CATSDFYGMNEQFF
TRBV4-3	TRBJ1-1	many	TRBD1	TGCGCCAGCAGCCTAAATCCGGGACAGGGGAACACTGAAGCTTTCTTT	CASSLNPGQGNTEAFF
TRBV5-1	TRBJ2-7	many	-	TGCGCCAGCAGCCTCCCCTCCTACGAGCAGTACTTC	CASSLPSYEQYF
TRBV29-1	TRBJ2-7	few	TRBD1	TGCAGCGTTGGGACAGGGGAGTCCTACGAGCAGTACTTC	CSVGTGESYEQYF
TRBV5-1	TRBJ1-1	few	TRBD1	TGCGCCAGCAGACCGGGACAGTCATCTCGTAACACTGAAGCTTTCTTT	CASRPGQSSRNTEAFF
TRBV10-1	TRBJ2-5	few	-	TGCGCCAGCAGTGATACCCGGGACGGACGAGAGACCCAGTACTTC	CASSDTRDGRETQYF
TRBV9	TRBJ2-2	few	-	TGTGCCAGCAGGGACAGATCGAACACCGGGGAGCTGTTTTTT	CASRDRSNTGELFF
TRBV7-9	TRBJ2-3	-	-	TGTGCCAGCAGCTTAGTTTCTCCGGGCACAGATACGCAGTATTTT	CASSLVSPGTDTQYF
TRBV6-6	TRBJ2-2	few	-	TGTGCCAGCAGTCCACAGGACAGACACAGAGGGGAGCTGTTTTTT	CASSPQDRHRGELFF
TRBV28	TRBJ2-7	many	-	TGTGCCAGCAGTTTAACGGTTCCCTACGAGCAGTACTTC	CASSLTVPYEQYF
TRBV7-2	TRBJ2-5	-	TRBD2	TGTGCCCGCCACCCGGGAGGGGCTAATGGGAGGGAAGAGACCCAGTACTTC	CARHPGGANGREETQYF
TRBV6-1	TRBJ2-7	-	-	TGTGCCAGCGGGGATCAGTGGCAACTCGGGCAGTACTTC	CASGDQWQLGQYF